What follows describes a single T cell receptor beta chain. The data are from a study of technical replicates of blood from several donors. TCRdb keeps only in-frame clones here, not all; method: immunoSEQ multiplex PCR. This table has approximately 80,000 clones, nearly 98% appearing once. The CDR3 totals 13 residues. CDR1 SGHNT and CDR2 YENEEA come from the germline V gene. V gave up 1 base and J gave up 6 bases, with 9 bases separating them. Material: T cells isolated from PBMCs. The chain carries TRBV11-3 and TRBJ1-2; D perhaps matches TRBD1 (6 bases). The receptor was derived from a human donor in good health. CDR3 DNA: TGTGCCAGCAGCTTAGGACAGGTGGATGGCTACACCTTC. Translating it yields CASSLGQVDGYTF.